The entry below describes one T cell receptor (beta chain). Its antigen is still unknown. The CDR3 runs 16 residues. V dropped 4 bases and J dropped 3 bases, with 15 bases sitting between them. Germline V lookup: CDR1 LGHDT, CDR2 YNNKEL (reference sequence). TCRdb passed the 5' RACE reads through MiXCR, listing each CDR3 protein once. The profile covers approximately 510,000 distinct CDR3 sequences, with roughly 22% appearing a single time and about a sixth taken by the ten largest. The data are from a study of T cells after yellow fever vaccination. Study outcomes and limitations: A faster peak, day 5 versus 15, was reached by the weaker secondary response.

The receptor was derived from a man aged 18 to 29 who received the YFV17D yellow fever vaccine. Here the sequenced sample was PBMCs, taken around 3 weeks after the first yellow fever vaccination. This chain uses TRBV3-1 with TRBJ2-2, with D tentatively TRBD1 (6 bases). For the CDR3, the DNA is TGTGCCAGCAGCCCCTGGGAACAGGGATACACCGGGGAGCTGTTTTTT. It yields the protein CASSPWEQGYTGELFF. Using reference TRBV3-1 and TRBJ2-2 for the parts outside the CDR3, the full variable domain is DTAVSQTPKYLVTQMGNDKSIKCEQNLGHDTMYWYKQDSKKFLKIMFSYNNKELIINETVPNRFSPKSPDKAHLNLHINSLELGDSAVYFCASSPWEQGYTGELFFGEGSRLTVL.